This T cell receptor (delta chain) originates from a study of Vδ1+ human thymocytes. The study, taken as a whole, reports: In the thymus, TRG and TRD repertoires looked highly polyclonal with Gaussian CDR3 lengths. Unlike peripheral blood Vdelta1+ controls, thymic delta-chain sequences included 20% to 25% Vdelta2 and few Vdelta3.

Points on this clone: The target antigen is unknown.

Looked up from germline, CDR1 is TSWWSYY and CDR2 is QGS. The length of the CDR3 is 18 residues. Trimming took off 0 bases at V and 3 bases at J, with 20 bases between the two ends. The template was reverse-transcribed extracted RNA. Multiplex PCR used pooled V-gene forward primers and a constant-region reverse primer to amplify CDR3s. TCRdb processed the multiplex PCR reads again with the CATT caller. The top ten hold under 0.55% of the sample, which has about 55,000 delta-chain clones, approximately 16% seen once. Vdelta1+ thymocyte sorts reached between 98% and 99.6% purity. The chain links TRDV1 to TRDJ1; tentative D call: TRDD2 (6 bases). Sequencing was carried out using Vdelta1+ gamma-delta thymocytes from the thymus. Subset here: FACS-sorted CD3+ TCRalphabeta- TCRVdelta1+ TCRVdelta2- thymocytes. This TCR came from a boy in the first two years of life who had congenital heart surgery. CDR3 amino acids: CALGELRPTTIGSDKLIF. CDR3 nucleotides: TGTGCTCTTGGGGAACTCCGTCCTACTACCATTGGGTCCGATAAACTCATCTTT.